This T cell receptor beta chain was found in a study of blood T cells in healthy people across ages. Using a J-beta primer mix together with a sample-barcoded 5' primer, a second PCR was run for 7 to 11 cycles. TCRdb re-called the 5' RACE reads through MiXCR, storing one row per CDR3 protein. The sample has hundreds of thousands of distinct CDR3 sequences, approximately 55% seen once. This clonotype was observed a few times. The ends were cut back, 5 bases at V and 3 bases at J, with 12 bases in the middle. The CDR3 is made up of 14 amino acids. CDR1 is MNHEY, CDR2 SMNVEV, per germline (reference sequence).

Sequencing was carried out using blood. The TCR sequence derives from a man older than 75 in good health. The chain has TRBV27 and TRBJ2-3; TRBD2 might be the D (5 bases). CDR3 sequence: CASSPGLATDTQYF. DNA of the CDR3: TGTGCCAGCAGTCCTGGACTGGCTACAGATACGCAGTATTTT.